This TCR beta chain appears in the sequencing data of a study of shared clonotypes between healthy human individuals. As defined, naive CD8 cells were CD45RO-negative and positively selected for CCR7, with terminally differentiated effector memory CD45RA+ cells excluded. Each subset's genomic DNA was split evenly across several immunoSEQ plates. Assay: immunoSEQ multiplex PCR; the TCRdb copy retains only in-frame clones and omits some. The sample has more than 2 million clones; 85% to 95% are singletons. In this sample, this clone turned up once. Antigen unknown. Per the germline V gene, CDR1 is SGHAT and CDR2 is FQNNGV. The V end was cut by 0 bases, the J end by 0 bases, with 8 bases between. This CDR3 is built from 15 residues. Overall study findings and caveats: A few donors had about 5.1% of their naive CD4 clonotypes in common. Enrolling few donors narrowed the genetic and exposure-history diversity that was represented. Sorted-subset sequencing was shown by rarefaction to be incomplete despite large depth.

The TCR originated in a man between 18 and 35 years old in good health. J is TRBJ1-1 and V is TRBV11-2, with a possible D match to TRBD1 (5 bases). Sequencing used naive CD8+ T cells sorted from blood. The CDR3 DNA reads TGTGCCAGCAGCTTAGACAGGGTCATGAACACTGAAGCTTTCTTT. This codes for CASSLDRVMNTEAFF.